This paragraph covers one T cell receptor beta chain sequence. This clone was detected once. The antigen it binds to is not known. No base qualities exist here, and no much larger clone lies one base off it. CDR1 LNHDA and CDR2 SQIVND are derived from the germline V gene (reference sequence). V is pared back by 3 bases and J by 5 bases, with 11 bases lying between the germline termini. The CDR3 runs 13 residues from the cysteine to the phenylalanine. Only the CDR3 DNA is retained, 39 bases long and in frame from the first base. TCRbeta CDR3 regions were sequenced with the immunoSEQ Assay. After extraction, genomic DNA underwent amplification by bias-controlled multiplex PCR, followed by high-throughput sequencing. Under the source paper's analysis protocol: To quantify the absolute abundance of every unique TCRbeta CDR3 region, sequences were collapsed and filtered. T cell fraction was estimated by normalization of TCRbeta template counts to usable DNA, with usable DNA being measured through amplification of reference genes present in all nucleated cells. Repertoire TCRs were annotated as SARS-CoV-2-specific by exact matching of V gene, CDR3 amino acid sequence and J gene to a known reactive TCR set. MIRA supplied the reference SARS-CoV-2 TCR set, which was filtered for enrichment in COVID-19-positive ImmuneCODE repertoires so that public or cross-reactive TCRs were removed. Based on the MIRA antigens, annotated TCRs were further analysed at the level of specific ORF or position within ORF. Breadth was defined as the number of annotated unique rearrangements divided by the total number of unique productive rearrangements, and depth was defined as the summed frequency of the annotated unique rearrangements. Two-sided Wilcoxon rank-sum tests were used to compare TCR breadth between groups. The clones in this table, taken by TCRdb from immuneACCESS, are in-frame only. Not every clone is retained; where verified, under half of the shortfall comes from an unresolved V gene, and the cause of the rest is unknown. That table is the source of V, J and clone size, and D and trimming were worked out from the DNA. This sample holds 360,000 or so clones; around 87% were observed only once. The ten most abundant clones make up roughly 3.1% of the sample.

The data were taken from a study of Ad26.COV2.S vaccination and SARS-CoV-2 variants (dated by TCRdb to the early 2020s). For the study in its entirety: Vaccine-arm donors came from COV1001, a multicentre, randomized, double-blind, placebo-controlled phase I-IIa trial of Ad26.COV2.S in healthy adults. Ad26.COV2.S was administered intramuscularly at 5 x 10^10 or 1 x 10^11 viral particles, either as a single shot or as two shots given 56 days apart. TCRbeta repertoire sequencing was used to assess the specificity and breadth of SARS-CoV-2-reactive T cell receptors after Ad26.COV2.S vaccination. The TCR-sequenced set comprised around 32 samples: around 20 Ad26.COV2.S vaccine recipients, 5 placebo recipients and 8 SARS-CoV-2 convalescent individuals. Trial participants were randomized into five groups of five: low-dose or high-dose Ad26.COV2.S given once or twice, or placebo on both occasions. Throughout the experiments and outcome assessment, investigators stayed blinded to trial group allocation.

What the authors observed across the whole study: The authors noted that the TCR breadth and depth analyses may have underestimated total T cell responses. After vaccination, substantial breadth of spike-specific CD8+ and CD4+ T cell responses was reported. Ad26.COV2.S recipients had higher spike-specific TCR breadth than placebo recipients (P = 0.0014). Comparing responses between vaccine doses or regimens was not something the study was powered to do. Comparable non-spike TCR breadth was observed between vaccine and placebo recipients, consistent with only spike being contained in the vaccine.

Sample treatment or condition, as interpreted from the label and publication: approximately 18 received Ad26.COV2.S at low or high dose, single or two shots; several received placebo; per-sample allocation not given. For vaccine and placebo recipients, the sequenced repertoires came from samples collected on day 63 after the first injection. In Cohort 1b, 20 to 25 adults aged 18-55 years were enrolled at a single site in Boston, USA, between 29 July and 7 August 2020. As a vaccine, Ad26.COV2.S was a replication-incompetent adenovirus type 26 vector that expressed a prefusion-stabilized SARS-CoV-2 spike protein derived from the original Wuhan strain.

This chain joins TRBV19 to TRBJ2-7, with TRBD1 tentatively as D gene (6 bases match). The clonotype was recovered from a person aged 18-60 years who received the Ad26.COV2.S COVID-19 vaccine or a placebo. This specimen consisted of peripheral blood, obtained in a trial of Ad26.COV2.S vaccine versus placebo. The sequence in DNA is TGTGCCAGTAGTATCTTTGCAGGGGACGAGCAGTACTTC. Translated, this gives CASSIFAGDEQYF.